These 22 T cell receptor beta chains came from one sample sequenced in a study of blood T cell repertoires in COVID-19. Clones were sequenced by immunoSEQ multiplex PCR, and TCRdb holds only the in-frame ones, with some missing. The repertoire holds about 70,000 clones, with around nine tenths as singletons. The sequencing input was peripheral blood. These receptors came from a woman aged 55-70 years with acute or convalescent COVID-19.

The chain joins TRBV2 to TRBJ1-2; D remains unclear. The V and J ends lost 2 bases and 4 bases respectively, with 20 bases between them. Germline CDR1 SNHLY, CDR2 FYNNEI. This CDR3 contains 17 residues. For the CDR3, the DNA is TGTGCCAGCAGTGAAAACGGGGTTTTCGCCCTAGGCTATGGCTACACCTTC. It translates to CASSENGVFALGYGYTF.

This clone was observed once. V usage is TRBV2 and J usage is TRBJ1-4; 9 positions match TRBD1. Germline-derived CDR1 and CDR2 are SNHLY and FYNNEI. This CDR3 has 14 amino acids. J was trimmed by 6 bases and V by 6 bases; bases with no gene match: 5. The DNA for the CDR3 is TGTGCCAGCAGGGACAGGGGAGAAGATGAAAAACTGTTTTTT. Translation gives CASRDRGEDEKLFF.

The V and J genes are TRBV7-9 and TRBJ2-3, with 11 bases lining up with TRBD2. Trimming cost V 4 bases and J 10 bases; bases outside gene matches: 16. Germline V gene sequence: CDR1 SEHNR, CDR2 FQNEAQ (reference sequence). This CDR3 contains 17 residues. CDR3 region: CASSSPTSGGARLSQYF. The CDR3 DNA is TGTGCCAGCAGCTCGCCTACTAGCGGGGGTGCCCGTTTGTCGCAGTATTTT.

V is TRBV11-1 and J is TRBJ2-7; D unresolved. Per the germline V gene, CDR1 is SGHAT and CDR2 is FQDESV (reference sequence). The ends were cut back, 1 base at V and 0 bases at J, with 10 bases in the middle. The CDR3 loop spans 15 amino acids. The CDR3 here is CASSLGQVASYEQYF. The CDR3 DNA sequence: TGTGCCAGCAGCTTAGGTCAGGTTGCCTCCTACGAGCAGTACTTC.

This rearrangement joins TRBV6-6 to TRBJ1-5; possible D gene TRBD1, 5 bases. Germline V CDR1 and CDR2: MNHNY, SVGAGI (reference sequence). The V end lost 6 bases, the J end lost 5 bases, and 17 bases lay between the germline ends. CDR3 size: 15 residues. The CDR3 loop reads CASRDGQGLDQPQHF. In DNA, the CDR3 is TGTGCCAGCAGAGACGGACAAGGCCTCGATCAGCCCCAGCATTTT.

The chain joins TRBV7-9 to TRBJ1-2, with 8 bases identical to TRBD1. There are 14 residues in the CDR3. Germline assignment: CDR1 SEHNR and CDR2 FQNEAQ (reference sequence). With V trimmed by 4 bases and J by 8 bases, 9 bases remained unmatched. The CDR3 protein is CASSYGTGLMGYTF. The CDR3 DNA reads as TGTGCCAGCAGCTACGGGACAGGACTCATGGGCTACACCTTC.

V is TRBV7-2 and J is TRBJ2-3; 8 bases match TRBD2. The trim removed 2 bases at V and 4 bases at J, leaving 5 bases unmatched. This CDR3 has 15 residues. CDR1 and CDR2 from the germline V gene are SGHTA and FQGNSA. The CDR3 nucleotides are TGTGCCAGCAGCTTATCAGCGGGGGTCGCAGATACGCAGTATTTT. Protein product: CASSLSAGVADTQYF.

This clone was observed once. The V and J genes are TRBV24-1 and TRBJ2-2; perhaps TRBD2 as D (7 bases). This CDR3 contains 17 residues. Germline-derived CDR1 and CDR2 are KGHDR and SFDVKD. The V end lost 9 bases, the J end lost 4 bases, and 23 bases lay between the germline ends. The CDR3 region is CATQEGGGFGTTGELFF. In DNA form, the CDR3 reads TGTGCCACCCAGGAGGGGGGGGGATTTGGTACCACCGGGGAGCTGTTTTTT.

This chain uses TRBV5-6 with TRBJ1-2, with D unclear. Trimming stripped 0 bases from V and 3 bases from J, with 9 bases between. Germline-derived CDR1 and CDR2 are SGHDT and YYEEEE. This CDR3 region has 14 residues. The CDR3 DNA follows: TGTGCCAGCAGCTTGGTGGGGAGAGACTATGGCTACACCTTC. Protein sequence: CASSLVGRDYGYTF.

This sequence joins TRBV3-1 (or the pseudogene TRBV3-2) and TRBJ1-2, with a possible D match to TRBD1 (5 bases). The CDR3 sequence is 15 residues long. Per germline, CDR1 LGHDT and CDR2 YNNKEL (reference sequence). V lost 2 bases to trimming and J lost 6 bases, with 16 bases between them. The chain's CDR3 is CASSQRLEGLHGYTF. The CDR3 DNA reads as TGTGCCAGCAGCCAACGCTTGGAGGGGTTGCATGGCTACACCTTC.

The CDR3 nucleotides read TGTGCCATCACCTCCGGGACTGAGGACTCTGGGGCCAACGTCCTGACTTTC. Amino acid sequence: CAITSGTEDSGANVLTF. The genes are TRBV7-9 and TRBJ2-6, with D tentatively TRBD2 (6 bases). The V end was cut by 10 bases, the J end by 0 bases, with 19 bases between. The CDR3 runs 17 residues. In germline, CDR1 is SEHNR, CDR2 FQNEAQ (reference sequence).

The CDR3 loop is CAISIRYREFEQYF. The CDR3 nucleotides are TGTGCCATCAGTATAAGGTACAGGGAATTCGAGCAGTACTTC. The J gene is TRBJ2-7, the V gene TRBV10-3, with a weak D call TRBD1 (6 bases). CDR1 is ENHRY, CDR2 SYGVKD, per germline. V lost 5 bases to trimming and J lost 6 bases, with 17 bases between them. The CDR3 spans 14 residues.

The chain links TRBV20-1 to TRBJ1-5; 7 nucleotides align to TRBD1. Germline V CDR1 and CDR2: DFQATT, SNEGSKA (reference sequence). After removal of 3 bases from V and 6 bases from J, the junction contained 5 bases not matched to a gene. This CDR3 is built from 13 residues. The CDR3 DNA reads TGCAGTGCTAGTCCGACAGGGACTCAGCCCCAGCATTTT. Translation gives CSASPTGTQPQHF.

This chain uses TRBV2 with TRBJ1-5; D may be TRBD1 (5 bases). Between the trimmed V and J ends, which lost 0 bases and 6 bases, there was a span of 9 bases. From germline, CDR1 is SNHLY and CDR2 FYNNEI. There are 14 residues in the CDR3. The CDR3 nucleotides are TGTGCCAGCAGTGAAGCGAATGGGGCTCAGCCCCAGCATTTT. It codes for CASSEANGAQPQHF.

The chain couples TRBV4-1 to TRBJ1-2; D not certain. Germline V gives CDR1 MGHRA, CDR2 YSYEKL. The CDR3 is 14 amino acids. With 4 bases removed from V and 0 bases from J, the gap between germline ends came to 9 bases. CDR3 sequence: CASSLETANYGYTF. The DNA of the CDR3 is TGCGCCAGCAGCCTCGAAACAGCTAACTATGGCTACACCTTC.

The chain uses TRBV5-1 and TRBJ2-7, with a weak D call TRBD2 (6 bases). In germline, CDR1 is SGHRS, CDR2 YFSETQ. This CDR3 has 14 amino acids. The germline V and J ends were trimmed by 5 bases and 2 bases, with 14 bases remaining between them. CDR3: CASRETGGTYEQYF. CDR3 bases: TGCGCCAGCAGAGAAACAGGAGGGACCTACGAGCAGTACTTC.

The chain joins TRBV11-2 to TRBJ1-3; D is perhaps TRBD1 (6 bases). Germline CDR1 is SGHAT and CDR2 is FQNNGV. Trimming stripped 7 bases from V and 4 bases from J, with 17 bases between. The CDR3 totals 15 residues. CDR3 coding DNA: TGTGCCAGCAAGGCGGGGGCCTATTTGGGAAACACCATATATTTT. Its protein product is CASKAGAYLGNTIYF.

The chain carries TRBV11-1 and TRBJ2-1, with a tentative D call TRBD2 (6 bases). CDR1 is SGHAT, CDR2 FQDESV, per germline (reference sequence). CDR3 size: 16 residues. The V and J ends lost 2 bases and 6 bases respectively, with 17 bases between them. In nucleotides, the CDR3 is TGTGCCAGCAGCTTATTGACACGCGGGGCGTCCAATGAGCAGTTCTTC. It is translated as CASSLLTRGASNEQFF.

This chain joins TRBV6-5 and TRBJ1-1; possible D gene TRBD1, 5 bases. V was pared by 2 bases and J by 1 base, with 11 bases between. Germline V lookup: CDR1 MNHEY, CDR2 SVGAGI. The CDR3 has 15 residues. CDR3 sequence: CASSYRQRANTEAFF. The CDR3 region has the DNA TGTGCCAGCAGTTACCGACAGAGAGCGAACACTGAAGCTTTCTTT.

This clone was counted only a few times. V usage is TRBV3-1 (or the pseudogene TRBV3-2) and J usage is TRBJ1-3, with D unresolved. The V gene lost 5 bases and the J gene lost 0 bases, with 5 bases spanning the gap. CDR1 is LGHDT, CDR2 YNNKEL, per germline (reference sequence). The CDR3 consists of 13 residues. Here the CDR3 reads CASSSNSGNTIYF. The CDR3 DNA sequence: TGTGCCAGCAGCTCAAACTCTGGAAACACCATATATTTT.

This clone was picked up one time. The J gene is TRBJ2-7, the V gene TRBV5-5, with unresolved D. V was clipped by 1 base and J by 4 bases, with 6 bases between them. The CDR3 loop spans 12 amino acids. Germline V gene lookup returns CDR1 SGHKS and CDR2 YYEKEE (reference sequence). The CDR3 DNA is TGTGCCAGCAGCTTGTCCCGGTACGAGCAGTACTTC. This encodes CASSLSRYEQYF.

The chain couples TRBV29-1 to TRBJ1-1; 8 bases line up with TRBD1. Trimming cost V 6 bases and J 5 bases; bases outside gene matches: 11. Germline CDR1 reads SQVTM; CDR2 reads ANQGSEA. CDR3 length: 14 amino acids. The CDR3 DNA reads TGCAGCGTCGTTGTCAGGGGGCGCAGGACTGAAGCTTTCTTT. It codes for CSVVVRGRRTEAFF.